This TCR beta chain appears in the sequencing data of a study of shared clonotypes between healthy human individuals. General observations from the study: Exclusively blood specimens were collected; tissue repertoires likely differ. Naive subsets generally had larger estimated richness than memory subsets.

The CDR3 totals 14 residues. V dropped 3 bases and J dropped 0 bases, with 6 bases sitting between them. Germline V CDR1 and CDR2: KGHSH, LQKENI. Only in-frame clones appear in the TCRdb table, and some are missing; sequencing was by immunoSEQ multiplex PCR. The sample carries just under 350,000 clones, 70% to 75% recorded once. This clone was found once. Its specificity is not known. The gene calls are TRBV18 and TRBJ2-1, with D uncertain. This sequence originates from a man aged 25-45 years in good health. The specimen sequenced was memory CD4+ T cells sorted from blood. Regarding subset: CD45RA-negative fraction. Here the CDR3 reads CASSPASSYNEQFF. The CDR3 DNA sequence: TGTGCCAGCTCACCCGCGTCCTCCTACAATGAGCAGTTCTTC.